This TCR beta chain comes out of a study of cytomegalovirus exposure and HLA in healthy donors. Study context: Of the donors genotyped, about 390 in all, less than 90% fell in the Caucasian-associated ancestry cluster. Whole-study results and caveats: An analysis that was carried out later associated fewer than 20,000 TCR beta sequences with HLA alleles at 0.05 false discovery rate. In a later analysis, TCR beta V- and J-gene trimming was associated with a missense DCLRE1C variant. Specific recognition of CMV antigens was confirmed in vitro for three chains (all CMV-associated).

V lost 5 bases and J 3 bases, leaving 17 bases between the germline ends. There are 15 residues in the CDR3. Per germline, CDR1 SGHDN and CDR2 FVKESK. Researchers ran the PCR with 60 Vbeta and 13 Jbeta primers. Only in-frame clones appear in the TCRdb table, and some are missing; sequencing was by immunoSEQ multiplex PCR. The sample carries about 160,000 clones, roughly 88% recorded once. Notes on this clone: Its antigen remains unidentified.

Sequencing was performed on PBMCs. This chain connects TRBV14 to TRBJ2-7; D might be TRBD2 (6 bases). This TCR derives from a young woman in good health and CMV-seronegative. CDR3 residues: CASSGEAENIYEQYF. CDR3 bases: TGTGCCAGCAGCGGGGAGGCAGAAAATATCTACGAGCAGTACTTC.